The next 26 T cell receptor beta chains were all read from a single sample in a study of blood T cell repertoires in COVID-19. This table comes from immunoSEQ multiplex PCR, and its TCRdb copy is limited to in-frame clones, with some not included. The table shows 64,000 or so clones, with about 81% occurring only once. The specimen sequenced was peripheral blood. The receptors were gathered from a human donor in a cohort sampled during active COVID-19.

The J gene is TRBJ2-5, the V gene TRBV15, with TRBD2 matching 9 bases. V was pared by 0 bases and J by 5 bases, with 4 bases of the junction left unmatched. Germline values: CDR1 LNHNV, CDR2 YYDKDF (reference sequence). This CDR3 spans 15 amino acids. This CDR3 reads CATSRDLSGGETQYF. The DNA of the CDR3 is TGTGCCACCAGCAGAGATCTTAGCGGGGGCGAGACCCAGTACTTC.

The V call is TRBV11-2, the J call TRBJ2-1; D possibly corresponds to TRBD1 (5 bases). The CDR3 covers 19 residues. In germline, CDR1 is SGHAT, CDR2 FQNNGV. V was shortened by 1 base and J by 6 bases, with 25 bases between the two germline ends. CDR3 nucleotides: TGTGCCAGCAGCTTAGTCCAGGGAAGTTTGGATCGGTTAGGCAATGAGCAGTTCTTC. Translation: CASSLVQGSLDRLGNEQFF.

Here the CDR3 reads CASSSWAGQHSYEQYV. CDR3 nucleotide sequence: TGTGCCAGCAGCTCATGGGCGGGACAGCACTCCTACGAGCAGTACGTC. The gene calls are TRBV21-1 and TRBJ2-7; the table's D call, TRBD1, was not checked against the DNA. TRBV21-1 is flagged as a pseudogene. The CDR3 runs 16 residues.

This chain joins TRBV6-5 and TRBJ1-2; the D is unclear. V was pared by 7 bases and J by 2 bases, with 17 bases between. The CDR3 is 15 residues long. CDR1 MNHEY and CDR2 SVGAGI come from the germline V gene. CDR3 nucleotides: TGTGCCAGCACACCCCTGCGGGTGGGGAACTATGGCTACACCTTC. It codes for CASTPLRVGNYGYTF.

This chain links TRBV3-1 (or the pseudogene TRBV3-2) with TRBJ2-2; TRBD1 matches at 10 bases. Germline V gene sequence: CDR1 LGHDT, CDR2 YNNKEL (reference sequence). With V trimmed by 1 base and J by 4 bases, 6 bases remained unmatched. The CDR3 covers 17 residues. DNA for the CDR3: TGTGCCAGCAGCCAAGTCGCGGGACAGGGGAGCACCGGGGAGCTGTTTTTT. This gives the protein CASSQVAGQGSTGELFF.

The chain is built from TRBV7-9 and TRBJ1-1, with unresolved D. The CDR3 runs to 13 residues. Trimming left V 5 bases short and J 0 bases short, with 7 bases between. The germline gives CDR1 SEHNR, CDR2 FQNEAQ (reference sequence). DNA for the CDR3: TGTGCCAGCAGCCCACAAATGAACACTGAAGCTTTCTTT. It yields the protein CASSPQMNTEAFF.

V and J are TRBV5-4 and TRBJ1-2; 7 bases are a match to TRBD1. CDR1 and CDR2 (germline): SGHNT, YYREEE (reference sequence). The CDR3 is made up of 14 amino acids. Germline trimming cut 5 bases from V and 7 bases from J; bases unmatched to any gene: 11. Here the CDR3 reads CASRPGTAHSGYTF. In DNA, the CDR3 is TGTGCCAGCAGGCCCGGGACAGCGCACTCTGGCTACACCTTC.

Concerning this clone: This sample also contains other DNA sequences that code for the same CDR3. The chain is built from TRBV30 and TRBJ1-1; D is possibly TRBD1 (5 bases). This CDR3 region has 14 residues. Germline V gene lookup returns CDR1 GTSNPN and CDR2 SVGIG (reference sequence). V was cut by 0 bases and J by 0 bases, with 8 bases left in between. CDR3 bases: TGTGCCTGGAGTGTAGGGGTAATGAACACTGAAGCTTTCTTT. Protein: CAWSVGVMNTEAFF.

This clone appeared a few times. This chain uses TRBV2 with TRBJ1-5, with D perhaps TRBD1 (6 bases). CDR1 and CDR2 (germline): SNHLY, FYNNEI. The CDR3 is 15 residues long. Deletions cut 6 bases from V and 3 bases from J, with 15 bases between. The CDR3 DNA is TGTGCCAGCAGAGATCTCCGGACAGACAATCAGCCCCAGCATTTT. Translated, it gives CASRDLRTDNQPQHF.

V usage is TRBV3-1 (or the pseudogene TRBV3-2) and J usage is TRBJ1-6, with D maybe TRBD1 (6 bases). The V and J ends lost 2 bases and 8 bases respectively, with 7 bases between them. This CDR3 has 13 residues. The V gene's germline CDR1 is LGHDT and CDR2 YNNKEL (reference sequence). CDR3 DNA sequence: TGTGCCAGCAGCCAAAACAGGGATTCACCCCTCCACTTT. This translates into CASSQNRDSPLHF.

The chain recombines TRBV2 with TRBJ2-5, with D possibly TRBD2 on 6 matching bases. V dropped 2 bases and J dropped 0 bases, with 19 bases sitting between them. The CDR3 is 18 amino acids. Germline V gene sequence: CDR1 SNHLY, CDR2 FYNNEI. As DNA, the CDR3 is TGTGCCAGCAGTGAAACCCCGGGGACTGTGGGGTACCAAGAGACCCAGTACTTC. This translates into CASSETPGTVGYQETQYF. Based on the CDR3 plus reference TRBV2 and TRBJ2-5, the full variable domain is EPEVTQTPSHQVTQMGQEVILRCVPISNHLYFYWYRQILGQKVEFLVSFYNNEISEKSEIFDDQFSVERPDGSNFTLKIRSTKLEDSAMYFCASSETPGTVGYQETQYFGPGTRLLVL.

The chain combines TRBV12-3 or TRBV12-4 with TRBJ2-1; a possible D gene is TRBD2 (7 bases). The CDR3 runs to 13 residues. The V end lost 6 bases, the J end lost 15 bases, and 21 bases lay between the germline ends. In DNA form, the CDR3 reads TGTGCCAGCAGCCCTTGGGGGGGGGCTGTTCCGTTCTTC. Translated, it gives CASSPWGGAVPFF.

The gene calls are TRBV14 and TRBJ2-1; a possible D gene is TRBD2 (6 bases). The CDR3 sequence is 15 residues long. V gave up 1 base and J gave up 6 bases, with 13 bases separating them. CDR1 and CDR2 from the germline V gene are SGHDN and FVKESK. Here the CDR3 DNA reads TGTGCCAGCAGCCAAGGGGCTAGCGCGCTCAATGAGCAGTTCTTC. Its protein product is CASSQGASALNEQFF.

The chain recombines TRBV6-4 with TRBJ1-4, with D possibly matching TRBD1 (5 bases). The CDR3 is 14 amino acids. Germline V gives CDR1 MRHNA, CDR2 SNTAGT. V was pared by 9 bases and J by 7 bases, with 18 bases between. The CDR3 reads CARTGAPLAEKLFF. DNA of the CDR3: TGTGCCAGAACTGGGGCACCGCTGGCTGAAAAACTGTTTTTT.

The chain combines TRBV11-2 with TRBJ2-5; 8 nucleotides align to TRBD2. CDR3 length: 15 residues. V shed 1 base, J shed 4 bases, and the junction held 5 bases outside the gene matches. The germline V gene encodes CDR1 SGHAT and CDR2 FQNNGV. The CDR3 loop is CASSLVGGVPETQYF. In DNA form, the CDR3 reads TGTGCCAGCAGCTTAGTCGGGGGGGTTCCAGAGACCCAGTACTTC.

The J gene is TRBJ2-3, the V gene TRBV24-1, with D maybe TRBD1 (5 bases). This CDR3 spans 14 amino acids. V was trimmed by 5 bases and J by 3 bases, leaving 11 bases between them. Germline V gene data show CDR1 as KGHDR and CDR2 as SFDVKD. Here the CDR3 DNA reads TGTGCCACCAGTGGCGTACAGGCGACAGATACGCAGTATTTT. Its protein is CATSGVQATDTQYF.

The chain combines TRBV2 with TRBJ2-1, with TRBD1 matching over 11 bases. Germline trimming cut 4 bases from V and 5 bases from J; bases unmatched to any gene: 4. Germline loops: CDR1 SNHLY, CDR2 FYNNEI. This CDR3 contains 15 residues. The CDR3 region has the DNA TGTGCCAGCAGTGGGGGACAGGGGGTAAACAATGAGCAGTTCTTC. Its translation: CASSGGQGVNNEQFF. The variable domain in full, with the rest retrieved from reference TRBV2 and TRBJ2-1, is EPEVTQTPSHQVTQMGQEVILRCVPISNHLYFYWYRQILGQKVEFLVSFYNNEISEKSEIFDDQFSVERPDGSNFTLKIRSTKLEDSAMYFCASSGGQGVNNEQFFGPGTRLTVL.

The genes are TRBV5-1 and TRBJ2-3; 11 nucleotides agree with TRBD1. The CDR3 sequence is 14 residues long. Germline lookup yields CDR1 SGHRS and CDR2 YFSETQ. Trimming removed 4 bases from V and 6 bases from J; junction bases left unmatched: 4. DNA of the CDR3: TGCGCCAGCAGCGGTGGACAGGGGGCCGATACGCAGTATTTT. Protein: CASSGGQGADTQYF.

The CDR3 DNA sequence: TGTGCCAGCAGTTACGCCCGGAGAAACACTGAAGCTTTCTTT. Translation gives CASSYARRNTEAFF. The chain couples TRBV6-2 or TRBV6-3 to TRBJ1-1; D call uncertain. Deletions cut 2 bases from V and 2 bases from J, with 9 bases between. CDR3 size: 14 residues. Germline CDR1 and CDR2: MNHEY and SVGEGT.

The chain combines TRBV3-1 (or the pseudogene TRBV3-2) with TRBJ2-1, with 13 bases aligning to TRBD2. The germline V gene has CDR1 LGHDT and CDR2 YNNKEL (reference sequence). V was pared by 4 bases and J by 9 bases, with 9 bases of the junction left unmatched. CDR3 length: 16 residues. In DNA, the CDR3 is TGTGCCAGCAGCCCTATACTAGCGGGGGGGCCGCGTGAGCAGTTCTTC. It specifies CASSPILAGGPREQFF.

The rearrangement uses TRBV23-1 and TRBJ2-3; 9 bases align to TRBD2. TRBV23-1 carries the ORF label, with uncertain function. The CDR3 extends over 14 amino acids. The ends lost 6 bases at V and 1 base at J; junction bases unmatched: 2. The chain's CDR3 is CASSLAGCTDTQYF. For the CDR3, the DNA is TGCGCCAGCAGCCTAGCGGGGTGCACAGATACGCAGTATTTT.

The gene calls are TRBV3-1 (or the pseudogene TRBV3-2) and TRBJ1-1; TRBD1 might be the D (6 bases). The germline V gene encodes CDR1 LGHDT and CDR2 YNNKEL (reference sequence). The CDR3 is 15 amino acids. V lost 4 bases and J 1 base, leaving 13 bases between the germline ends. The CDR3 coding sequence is TGTGCCAGCAGCCCCCGAGGCAGGGGGAACACTGAAGCTTTCTTT. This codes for CASSPRGRGNTEAFF.

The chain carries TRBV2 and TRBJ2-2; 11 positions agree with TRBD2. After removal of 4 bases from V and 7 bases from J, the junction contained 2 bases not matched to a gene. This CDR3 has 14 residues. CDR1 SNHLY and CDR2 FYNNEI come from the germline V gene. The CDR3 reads CASSGTSGYGELFF. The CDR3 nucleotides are TGTGCCAGCAGTGGGACTAGCGGGTACGGGGAGCTGTTTTTT.

This CDR3 is CASSFGRNTEAFF. DNA of the CDR3: TGTGCCAGCAGCTTTGGCCGAAACACTGAAGCTTTCTTT. The chain recombines TRBV5-5 with TRBJ1-1; no clear D gene. Germline lookup yields CDR1 SGHKS and CDR2 YYEKEE (reference sequence). The CDR3 spans 13 residues. Trimming pared 2 bases from V and 2 bases from J, leaving 7 bases between.

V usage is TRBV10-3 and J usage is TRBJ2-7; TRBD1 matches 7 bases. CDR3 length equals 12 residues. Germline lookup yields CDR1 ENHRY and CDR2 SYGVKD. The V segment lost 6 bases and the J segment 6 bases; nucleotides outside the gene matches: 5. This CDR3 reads CAISLGQTEQYF. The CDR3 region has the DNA TGTGCCATCAGCTTGGGACAGACCGAGCAGTACTTC.

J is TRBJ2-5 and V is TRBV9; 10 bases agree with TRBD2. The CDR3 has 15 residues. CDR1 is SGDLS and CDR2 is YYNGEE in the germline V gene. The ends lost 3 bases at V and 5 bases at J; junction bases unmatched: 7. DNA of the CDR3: TGTGCCAGCAGCGCCCCCGGAGCGGGGGGGGAGACCCAGTACTTC. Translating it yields CASSAPGAGGETQYF.